Listed below are T cell receptor beta chains from one sample, sequenced in a study of cytomegalovirus exposure and HLA in healthy donors. Sequencing was performed with immunoSEQ multiplex PCR; in TCRdb, only in-frame clones are kept and a portion is missing. This sample has 75,000 to 90,000 clones; over 85% occur once, and the top ten carry under 0.9%. Sequenced input: PBMCs. The receptor set was obtained from a woman aged 18-29 years in good health and CMV-seronegative. Each CDR3 is given with its conserved first and last residue. D genes are given only for firm matches. Clone sizes are given selectively: once, few, many, or a class where the clone is expanded.

abundance: NA; v_gene: TRBV7-9; d_gene: TRBD1; j_gene: TRBJ2-5; CDR3aa: CASTPWTGPSQETQYF; CDR3nt: TGTGCCAGCACCCCATGGACAGGGCCGTCCCAAGAGACCCAGTACTTC
abundance: NA; v_gene: TRBV27; d_gene: NA; j_gene: TRBJ1-5; CDR3aa: CASSPRRGSSNQPQHF; CDR3nt: TGTGCCAGCAGCCCCCGGCGGGGGTCCAGCAATCAGCCCCAGCATTTT
abundance: once; v_gene: TRBV4-1; d_gene: TRBD1; j_gene: TRBJ2-7; CDR3aa: CASSHPGQDYEQYF; CDR3nt: TGCGCCAGCAGCCACCCGGGACAGGACTACGAGCAGTACTTC
abundance: NA; v_gene: TRBV5-1; d_gene: NA; j_gene: TRBJ1-5; CDR3aa: CASSLDGGGNQPQHF; CDR3nt: TGCGCCAGCAGCTTGGACGGAGGCGGGAATCAGCCCCAGCATTTT
abundance: NA; v_gene: TRBV5-1; d_gene: TRBD1; j_gene: TRBJ2-3; CDR3aa: CASSLQGADTQYF; CDR3nt: TGCGCCAGCAGCTTACAGGGGGCGGATACGCAGTATTTT
abundance: NA; v_gene: TRBV19; d_gene: TRBD1; j_gene: TRBJ2-1; CDR3aa: CASSTSRDREQFF; CDR3nt: TGTGCCAGTAGTACAAGCCGGGACAGGGAGCAGTTCTTC
abundance: NA; v_gene: TRBV5-1; d_gene: NA; j_gene: TRBJ2-5; CDR3aa: CASSLVGWETQYF; CDR3nt: TGCGCCAGCAGCTTGGTGGGCTGGGAGACCCAGTACTTC
abundance: NA; v_gene: TRBV11-2; d_gene: TRBD1; j_gene: TRBJ1-2; CDR3aa: CASSPGTGYEYGYTF; CDR3nt: TGTGCCAGCAGCCCCGGGACAGGGTACGAATATGGCTACACCTTC
abundance: NA; v_gene: TRBV6-6; d_gene: NA; j_gene: TRBJ2-1; CDR3aa: CASSPPGNEQFF; CDR3nt: TGTGCCAGCAGTCCTCCGGGCAATGAGCAGTTCTTC
abundance: NA; v_gene: TRBV5-6; d_gene: NA; j_gene: TRBJ1-1; CDR3aa: CASTGWGGSAFF; CDR3nt: TGTGCCAGCACCGGATGGGGCGGTTCTGCTTTCTTT
abundance: NA; v_gene: TRBV5-8; d_gene: TRBD2; j_gene: TRBJ2-3; CDR3aa: CASPSGVRDTQYF; CDR3nt: TGTGCTTCCCCTAGCGGGGTGCGGGATACGCAGTATTTT